This T cell receptor (beta chain) stems from a study of OX40 agonist ivuxolimab in advanced cancers. This clone was seen just once. Here immunoSEQ multiplex PCR was the method, and the copy in TCRdb shows in-frame clones only, minus some. The sample carries 60,000 to 80,000 clones, 81% recorded once. This CDR3 is 15 amino acids long. The germline V gene has CDR1 SGHTA and CDR2 FQGTGA. The ends lost 3 bases at V and 6 bases at J; junction bases unmatched: 6. The sample consisted of CD4+ or CD8+ T cells sorted from blood, taken in a trial of the OX40 agonist ivuxolimab. The TCR sequence derives from an adult with an advanced solid tumor such as melanoma, head and neck, liver or kidney cancer. The chain joins TRBV7-3 to TRBJ2-1; the match to TRBD2 covers 9 bases. The CDR3 is CASSFQAGGVNEQFF. CDR3 sequence (DNA): TGTGCCAGCAGCTTCCAAGCGGGGGGAGTCAATGAGCAGTTCTTC.